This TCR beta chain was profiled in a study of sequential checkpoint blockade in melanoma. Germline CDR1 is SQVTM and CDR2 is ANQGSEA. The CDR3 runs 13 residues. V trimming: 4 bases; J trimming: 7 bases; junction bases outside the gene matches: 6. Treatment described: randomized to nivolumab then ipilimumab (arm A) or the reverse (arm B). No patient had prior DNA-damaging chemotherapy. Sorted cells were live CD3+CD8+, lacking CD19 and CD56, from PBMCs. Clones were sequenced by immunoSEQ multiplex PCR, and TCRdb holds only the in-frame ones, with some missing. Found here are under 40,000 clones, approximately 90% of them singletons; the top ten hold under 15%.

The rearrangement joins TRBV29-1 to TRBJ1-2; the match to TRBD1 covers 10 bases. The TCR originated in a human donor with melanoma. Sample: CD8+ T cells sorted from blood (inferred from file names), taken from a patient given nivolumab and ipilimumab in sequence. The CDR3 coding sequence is TGCAGCGTTGTGACAGGGGGCGCTTCTGGCTACACCTTC. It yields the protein CSVVTGGASGYTF. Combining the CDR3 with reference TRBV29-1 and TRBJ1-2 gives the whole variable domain SAVISQKPSRDICQRGTSLTIQCQVDSQVTMMFWYRQQPGQSLTLIATANQGSEATYESGFVIDKFPISRPNLTFSTLTVSNMSPEDSSIYLCSVVTGGASGYTFGSGTRLTVV.